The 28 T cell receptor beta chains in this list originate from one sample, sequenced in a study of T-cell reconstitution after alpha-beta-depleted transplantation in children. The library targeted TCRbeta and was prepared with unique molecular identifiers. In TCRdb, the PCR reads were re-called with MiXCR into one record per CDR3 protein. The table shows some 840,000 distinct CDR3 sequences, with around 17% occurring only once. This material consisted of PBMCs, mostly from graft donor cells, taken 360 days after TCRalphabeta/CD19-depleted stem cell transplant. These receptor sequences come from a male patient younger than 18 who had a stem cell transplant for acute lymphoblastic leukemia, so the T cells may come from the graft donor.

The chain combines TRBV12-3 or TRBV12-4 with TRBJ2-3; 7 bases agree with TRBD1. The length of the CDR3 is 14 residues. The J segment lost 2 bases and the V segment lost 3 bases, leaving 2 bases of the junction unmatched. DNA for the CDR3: TGTGCCAGCAGTTTTGAGGGGGCCACAGATACGCAGTATTTT. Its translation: CASSFEGATDTQYF.

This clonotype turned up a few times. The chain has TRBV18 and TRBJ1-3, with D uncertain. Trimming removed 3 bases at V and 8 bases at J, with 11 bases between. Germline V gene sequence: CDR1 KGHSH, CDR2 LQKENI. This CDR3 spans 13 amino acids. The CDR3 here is CASSPLTWDTIYF. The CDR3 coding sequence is TGTGCCAGCTCACCCCTGACTTGGGACACCATATATTTT.

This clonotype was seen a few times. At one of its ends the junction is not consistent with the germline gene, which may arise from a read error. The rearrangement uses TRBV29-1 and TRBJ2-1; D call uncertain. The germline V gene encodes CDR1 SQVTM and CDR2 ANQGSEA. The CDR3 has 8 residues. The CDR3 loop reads CSTSTWSF. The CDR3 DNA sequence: TGCAGCACGTCGACCTGGTCCTTC.

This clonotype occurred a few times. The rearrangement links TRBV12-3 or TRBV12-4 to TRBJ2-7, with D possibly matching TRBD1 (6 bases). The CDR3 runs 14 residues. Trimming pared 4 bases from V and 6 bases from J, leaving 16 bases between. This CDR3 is CASSSPYRDSEQYF. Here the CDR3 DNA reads TGTGCCAGCAGTTCCCCCTACAGGGATTCCGAGCAGTACTTC.

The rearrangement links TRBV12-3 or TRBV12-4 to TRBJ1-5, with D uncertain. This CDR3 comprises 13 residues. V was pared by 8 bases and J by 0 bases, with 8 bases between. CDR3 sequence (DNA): TGTGCCAGCGGAGACCTTAGCAATCAGCCCCAGCATTTT. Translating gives CASGDLSNQPQHF.

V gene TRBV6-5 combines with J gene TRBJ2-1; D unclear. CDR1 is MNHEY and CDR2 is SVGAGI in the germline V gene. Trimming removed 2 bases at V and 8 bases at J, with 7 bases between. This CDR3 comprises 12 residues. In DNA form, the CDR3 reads TGTGCCAGCAGTTACGGGGTGGATGAGCAGTTCTTC. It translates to CASSYGVDEQFF.

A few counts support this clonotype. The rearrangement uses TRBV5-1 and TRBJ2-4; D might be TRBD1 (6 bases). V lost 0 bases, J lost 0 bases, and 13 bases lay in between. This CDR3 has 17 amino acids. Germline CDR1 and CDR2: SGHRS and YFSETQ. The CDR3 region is CASSLANRDLAKNIQYF. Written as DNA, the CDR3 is TGCGCCAGCAGCTTGGCAAACAGGGATCTAGCCAAAAACATTCAGTACTTC.

This CDR3 reads CASSLLIGFTRGDNQPQHF. The CDR3 coding sequence is TGTGCCAGCAGTTTATTAATTGGGTTTACCAGGGGGGACAATCAGCCCCAGCATTTT. The V and J genes are TRBV28 and TRBJ1-5; 7 bases are a match to TRBD1. V gave up 1 base and J gave up 3 bases; unmatched junction bases: 15. Germline-derived CDR1 and CDR2 are MDHEN and SYDVKM. The CDR3 sequence is 19 residues long. Filled out from reference TRBV28 and TRBJ1-5, the complete variable domain reads DVKVTQSSRYLVKRTGEKVFLECVQDMDHENMFWYRQDPGLGLRLIYFSYDVKMKEKGDIPEGYSVSREKKERFSLILESASTNQTSMYLCASSLLIGFTRGDNQPQHFGDGTRLSIL.

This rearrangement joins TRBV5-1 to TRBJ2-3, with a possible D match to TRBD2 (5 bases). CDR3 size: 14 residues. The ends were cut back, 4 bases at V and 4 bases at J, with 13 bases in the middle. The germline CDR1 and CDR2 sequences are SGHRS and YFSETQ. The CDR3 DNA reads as TGCGCCAGCAGCACCCGGACTTCTGCAGATACGCAGTATTTT. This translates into CASSTRTSADTQYF.

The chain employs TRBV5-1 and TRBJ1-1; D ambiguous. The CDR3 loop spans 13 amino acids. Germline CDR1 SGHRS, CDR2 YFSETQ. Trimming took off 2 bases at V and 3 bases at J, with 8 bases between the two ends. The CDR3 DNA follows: TGCGCCAGCAGCTTCACAGTAGACACTGAAGCTTTCTTT. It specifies CASSFTVDTEAFF. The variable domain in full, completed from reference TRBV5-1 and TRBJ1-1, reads KAGVTQTPRYLIKTRGQQVTLSCSPISGHRSVSWYQQTPGQGLQFLFEYFSETQRNKGNFPGRFSGRQFSNSRSEMNVSTLELGDSALYLCASSFTVDTEAFFGQGTRLTVV.

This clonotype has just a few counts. CDR3 region: CASSQGLATVRSSYEQYF. For the CDR3, the DNA is TGCGCCAGCAGTCAAGGACTAGCCACCGTCAGGAGCTCCTACGAGCAGTACTTC. J is TRBJ2-7 and V is TRBV5-1, with 8 nucleotides matching TRBD2. The CDR3 sequence is 18 residues long. Germline loops: CDR1 SGHRS, CDR2 YFSETQ. V lost 5 bases, J lost 0 bases, and 16 bases stayed unmatched.

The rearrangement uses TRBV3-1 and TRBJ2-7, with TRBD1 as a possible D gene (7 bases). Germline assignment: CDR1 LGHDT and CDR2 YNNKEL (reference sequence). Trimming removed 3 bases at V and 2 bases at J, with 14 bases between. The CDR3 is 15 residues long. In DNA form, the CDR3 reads TGTGCCAGCAGCCAGGGGCGGAGGGGGCCCTACGAGCAGTACTTC. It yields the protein CASSQGRRGPYEQYF.

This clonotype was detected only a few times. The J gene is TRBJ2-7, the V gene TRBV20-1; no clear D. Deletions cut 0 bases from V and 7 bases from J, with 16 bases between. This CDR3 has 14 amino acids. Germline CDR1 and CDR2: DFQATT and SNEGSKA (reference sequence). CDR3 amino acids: CSARDDPVSGEQYF. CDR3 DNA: TGCAGTGCTAGAGACGACCCGGTTTCTGGGGAGCAGTACTTC.

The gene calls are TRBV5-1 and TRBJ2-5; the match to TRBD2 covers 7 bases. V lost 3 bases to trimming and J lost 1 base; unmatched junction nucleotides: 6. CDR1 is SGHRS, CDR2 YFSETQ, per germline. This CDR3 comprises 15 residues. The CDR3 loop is CASSWGGRRQETQYF. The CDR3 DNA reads TGCGCCAGCAGCTGGGGGGGACGCCGCCAAGAGACCCAGTACTTC.

The CDR3 sequence: CASSSSSVLNTGELFF. As DNA, the CDR3 is TGTGCCAGCAGTTCCTCTAGCGTCTTGAACACCGGGGAGCTGTTTTTT. This chain links TRBV27 with TRBJ2-2; D possibly corresponds to TRBD2 (6 bases). The germline CDR1 and CDR2 sequences are MNHEY and SMNVEV (reference sequence). The CDR3 sequence is 16 residues long. The V end lost 4 bases, the J end lost 1 base, and 13 bases lay between the germline ends.

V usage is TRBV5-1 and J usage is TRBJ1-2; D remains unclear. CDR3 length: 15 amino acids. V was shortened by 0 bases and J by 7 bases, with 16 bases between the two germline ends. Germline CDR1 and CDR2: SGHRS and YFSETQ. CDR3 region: CASSLEAALYGGYTF. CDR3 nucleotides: TGCGCCAGCAGCTTGGAGGCCGCCCTTTATGGTGGCTACACCTTC.

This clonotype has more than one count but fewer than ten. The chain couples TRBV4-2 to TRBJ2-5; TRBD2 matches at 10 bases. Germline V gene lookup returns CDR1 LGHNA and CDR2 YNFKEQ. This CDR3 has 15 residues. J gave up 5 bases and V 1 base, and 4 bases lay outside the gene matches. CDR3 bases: TGTGCCAGCAGCCAAGTGGCTAGCGGGAGTGAGACCCAGTACTTC. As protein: CASSQVASGSETQYF.

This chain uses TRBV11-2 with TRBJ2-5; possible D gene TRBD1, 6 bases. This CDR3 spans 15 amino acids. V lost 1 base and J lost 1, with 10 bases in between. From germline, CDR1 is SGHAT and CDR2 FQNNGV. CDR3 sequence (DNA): TGTGCCAGCAGCTTAGCCGCGGACAGCCAAGAGACCCAGTACTTC. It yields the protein CASSLAADSQETQYF.

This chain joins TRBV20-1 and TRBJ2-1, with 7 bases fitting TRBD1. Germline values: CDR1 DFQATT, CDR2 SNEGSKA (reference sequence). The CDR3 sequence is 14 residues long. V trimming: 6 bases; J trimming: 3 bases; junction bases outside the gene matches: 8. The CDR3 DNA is TGCAGTGCCCAGGGGGACAGATACTACAATGAGCAGTTCTTC. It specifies CSAQGDRYYNEQFF.

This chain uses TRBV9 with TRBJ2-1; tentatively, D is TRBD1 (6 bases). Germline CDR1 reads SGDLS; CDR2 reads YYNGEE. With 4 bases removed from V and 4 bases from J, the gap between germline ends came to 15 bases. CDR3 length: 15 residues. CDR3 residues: CASSPRDTPYNEQFF. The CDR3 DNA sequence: TGTGCCAGCAGCCCAAGGGACACCCCTTACAATGAGCAGTTCTTC. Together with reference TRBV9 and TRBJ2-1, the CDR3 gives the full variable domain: DSGVTQTPKHLITATGQRVTLRCSPRSGDLSVYWYQQSLDQGLQFLIQYYNGEERAKGNILERFSAQQFPDLHSELNLSSLELGDSALYFCASSPRDTPYNEQFFGPGTRLTVL.

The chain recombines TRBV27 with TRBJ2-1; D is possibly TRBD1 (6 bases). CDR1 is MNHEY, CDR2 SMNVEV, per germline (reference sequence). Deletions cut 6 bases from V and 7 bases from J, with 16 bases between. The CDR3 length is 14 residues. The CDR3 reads CASRDRPSSNEQFF. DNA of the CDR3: TGTGCCAGCAGAGACAGGCCTTCTTCGAATGAGCAGTTCTTC.

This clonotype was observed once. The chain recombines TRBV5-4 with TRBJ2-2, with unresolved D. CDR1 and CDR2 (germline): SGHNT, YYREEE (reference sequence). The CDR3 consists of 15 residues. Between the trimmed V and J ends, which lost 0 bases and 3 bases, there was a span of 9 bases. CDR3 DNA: TGTGCCAGCAGCTTGGTTGGGTCCTACACCGGGGAGCTGTTTTTT. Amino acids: CASSLVGSYTGELFF.

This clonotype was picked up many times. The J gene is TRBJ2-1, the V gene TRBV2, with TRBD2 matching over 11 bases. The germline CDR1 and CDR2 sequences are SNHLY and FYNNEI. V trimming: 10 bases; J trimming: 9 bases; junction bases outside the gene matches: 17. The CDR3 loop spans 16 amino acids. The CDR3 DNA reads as TGTGCCACCATCTTAGCGGGAGGGCCACGAATGGGTGAGCAGTTCTTC. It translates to CATILAGGPRMGEQFF.

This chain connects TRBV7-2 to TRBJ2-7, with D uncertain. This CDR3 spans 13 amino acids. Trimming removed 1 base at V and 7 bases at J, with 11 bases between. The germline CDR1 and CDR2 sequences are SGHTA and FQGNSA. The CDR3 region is CASSLVGLGEQYF. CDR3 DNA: TGTGCCAGCAGCTTAGTGGGCCTCGGTGAGCAGTACTTC.

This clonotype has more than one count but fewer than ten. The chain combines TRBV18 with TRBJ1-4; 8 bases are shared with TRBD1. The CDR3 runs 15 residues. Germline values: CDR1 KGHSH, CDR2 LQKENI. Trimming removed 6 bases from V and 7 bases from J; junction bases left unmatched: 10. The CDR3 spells CASSRIQGAAEKLFF. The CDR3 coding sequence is TGTGCCAGCTCGCGTATCCAGGGGGCCGCTGAAAAACTGTTTTTT.

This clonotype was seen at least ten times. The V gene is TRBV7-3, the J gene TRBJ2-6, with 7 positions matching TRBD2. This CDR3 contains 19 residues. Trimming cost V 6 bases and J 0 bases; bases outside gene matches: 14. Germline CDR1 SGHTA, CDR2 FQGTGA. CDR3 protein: CASRLSRAGAHSGANVLTF. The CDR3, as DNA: TGTGCCAGCAGGCTTAGCAGGGCGGGAGCCCACTCTGGGGCCAACGTCCTGACTTTC.

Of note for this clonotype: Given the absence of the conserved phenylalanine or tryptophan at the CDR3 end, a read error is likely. This CDR3 reads CASSHGPDTGELFS. The CDR3, as DNA: TGCGCCAGCAGCCATGGTCCGGACACCGGGGAGCTGTTTTCT. The rearrangement uses TRBV5-1 and TRBJ2-2; no clear D gene. Between the trimmed V and J ends, which lost 4 bases and 3 bases, there was a span of 10 bases. This CDR3 comprises 14 residues. Germline CDR1 and CDR2: SGHRS and YFSETQ.

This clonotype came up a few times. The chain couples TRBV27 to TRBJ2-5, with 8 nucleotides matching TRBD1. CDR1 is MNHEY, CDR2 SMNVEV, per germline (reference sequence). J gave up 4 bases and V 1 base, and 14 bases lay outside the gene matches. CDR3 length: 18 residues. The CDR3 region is CASSLLGQGAPIGETQYF. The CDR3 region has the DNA TGTGCCAGCAGTTTATTAGGACAGGGAGCCCCAATAGGAGAGACCCAGTACTTC.